This T cell receptor beta chain was sequenced for a study of T-cell reconstitution after alpha-beta-depleted transplantation in children. Preparation of the TCRbeta library was carried out with unique molecular identifiers. TCRdb reprocessed the PCR reads via MiXCR and lists one record per CDR3 protein. The sample lists 350,000 to 500,000 distinct CDR3 sequences, 43% occurring once. Findings and limits, study-wide: Where alpha-beta T cells came from about two months after transplant was reportedly several hundred expanded graft clones. TCRbeta diversity was high at day 60 in some patients (a result of surviving recipient T cells and thymic progenitors). Newly generated T cells supplied most T-cell counts and diversity one year post-transplant.

The CDR3 spans 15 residues. CDR1 SGHTA and CDR2 FQGTGA come from the germline V gene. Trimming left V 5 bases short and J 1 base short, with 13 bases between. Comment on this clonotype: Antigen specificity is unknown.

The rearrangement joins TRBV7-3 to TRBJ2-3; D is undetermined. The sample was PBMCs, taken before TCRalphabeta/CD19-depleted stem cell transplant. This clonotype originated in a girl under 10 years old with aplastic anemia, due to receive a stem cell transplant. DNA of the CDR3: TGTGCCAGCAGCCCCTCCCCGATTGGCACAGATACGCAGTATTTT. It encodes CASSPSPIGTDTQYF.